Presented here are 14 T cell receptor beta chains from one specimen sequenced in a study of cytomegalovirus exposure and HLA in healthy donors (dated by TCRdb to 2017 to 2019). To prepare the library, the immunoSEQ multiplex PCR assay was applied. In its TCRdb copy, this immuneACCESS table keeps in-frame sequences only and misses some clones. Where compared with another copy, unresolved V genes explain less than half of these, and the others have no known cause. For this sample the table gives some 140,000 clones, of which 85% to 90% were detected only once. The ten largest clonotypes hold less than 7% of the sample. Material: PBMCs. The receptors shown here come from a woman aged 25 to 39 in good health and CMV-seropositive.

The chain carries TRBV7-2 and TRBJ2-7, with 7 bases lining up with TRBD2. V lost 4 bases, J lost 0 bases, and 9 bases stayed unmatched. This CDR3 has 16 residues. From germline, CDR1 is SGHTA and CDR2 FQGNSA. The CDR3 sequence is CASSSQSSGISYEQYF. CDR3 sequence (DNA): TGTGCCAGCAGCTCCCAGTCTAGCGGAATCTCCTACGAGCAGTACTTC.

The genes are TRBV7-2 and TRBJ2-7; the match to TRBD1 covers 9 bases. The CDR3 spans 14 residues. Trimming took 3 bases from V and 4 from J; bases not matched to a gene: 4. Germline assignment: CDR1 SGHTA and CDR2 FQGNSA. In nucleotides, the CDR3 is TGTGCCAGCAGCTTGATGACAGGGGGGTACGAGCAGTACTTC. Its protein product is CASSLMTGGYEQYF.

The V and J genes are TRBV28 and TRBJ1-2; 9 bases match TRBD1. The CDR3 is made up of 15 amino acids. Germline CDR1 reads MDHEN; CDR2 reads SYDVKM. The ends lost 6 bases at V and 3 bases at J; junction bases unmatched: 8. The CDR3 DNA reads as TGTGCCAGCAGCCAACCCCGGACAGGGGACTATGGCTACACCTTC. Protein sequence: CASSQPRTGDYGYTF.

The chain uses TRBV7-3 and TRBJ2-1; maybe TRBD2 (6 bases). Germline values: CDR1 SGHTA, CDR2 FQGTGA. The CDR3 loop spans 17 amino acids. V gave up 0 bases and J gave up 0 bases, with 12 bases separating them. This CDR3 reads CASSLTGAGGSYNEQFF. The CDR3 nucleotides read TGTGCCAGCAGCTTAACCGGGGCCGGGGGCTCCTACAATGAGCAGTTCTTC.

The V gene is TRBV28, the J gene TRBJ1-4; TRBD1 is a possible D gene (5 bases). Germline CDR1 is MDHEN and CDR2 is SYDVKM. There are 16 residues in the CDR3. V gave up 5 bases and J gave up 0 bases, with 13 bases separating them. Here the CDR3 DNA reads TGTGCCAGCAGTCGGGGGGACTATTCAACTAATGAAAAACTGTTTTTT. It yields the protein CASSRGDYSTNEKLFF. The whole variable domain, filled in from reference TRBV28 and TRBJ1-4, reads DVKVTQSSRYLVKRTGEKVFLECVQDMDHENMFWYRQDPGLGLRLIYFSYDVKMKEKGDIPEGYSVSREKKERFSLILESASTNQTSMYLCASSRGDYSTNEKLFFGSGTQLSVL.

The chain combines TRBV19 with TRBJ1-2; possible D gene TRBD1, 6 bases. Germline loops: CDR1 LNHDA, CDR2 SQIVND (reference sequence). Trimming pared 4 bases from V and 4 bases from J, leaving 13 bases between. The CDR3 length is 14 residues. In nucleotides, the CDR3 is TGTGCCAGTAGTACCCAACAGGGACCCTATGGCTACACCTTC. It yields the protein CASSTQQGPYGYTF. Supplemented by reference TRBV19 and TRBJ1-2, the full variable domain reads DGGITQSPKYLFRKEGQNVTLSCEQNLNHDAMYWYRQDPGQGLRLIYYSQIVNDFQKGDIAEGYSVSREKKESFPLTVTSAQKNPTAFYLCASSTQQGPYGYTFGSGTRLTVV.

A few counts support this clone. The V call is TRBV9, the J call TRBJ2-6; 10 positions match TRBD2. CDR1 is SGDLS and CDR2 is YYNGEE in the germline V gene. The CDR3 length is 15 residues. V trimming: 3 bases; J trimming: 4 bases; junction bases outside the gene matches: 1. The CDR3 protein is CASSASGGGANVLTF. DNA of the CDR3: TGTGCCAGCAGCGCTAGCGGGGGCGGGGCCAACGTCCTGACTTTC.

This chain uses TRBV29-1 with TRBJ2-2; D is possibly TRBD1 (5 bases). Trimming shortened V by 3 bases and J by 0 bases, and 14 bases separated the two germline ends. The germline gives CDR1 SQVTM, CDR2 ANQGSEA. This CDR3 is 16 amino acids long. The CDR3 nucleotides are TGCAGCGTTGATTCGGATTCAGGGACGAACACCGGGGAGCTGTTTTTT. Its protein is CSVDSDSGTNTGELFF.

The chain couples TRBV4-1 to TRBJ2-7, with a possible D match to TRBD2 (6 bases). Trimming stripped 4 bases from V and 5 bases from J, with 21 bases between. This CDR3 has 16 amino acids. Germline loops: CDR1 MGHRA, CDR2 YSYEKL. The CDR3 DNA reads TGCGCCAGCAGCCGCGGGGTAGGGGTCCGGAAAGACGAGCAGTACTTC. Translated, it gives CASSRGVGVRKDEQYF.

The chain couples TRBV15 to TRBJ2-5; the D gene is possibly TRBD2 (6 bases). The V gene lost 3 bases and the J gene lost 2 bases, with 10 bases spanning the gap. Germline CDR1 is LNHNV and CDR2 is YYDKDF (reference sequence). The CDR3 is 14 amino acids. The CDR3 is CATSSTGGQETQYF. CDR3 DNA sequence: TGTGCCACCAGCAGTACCGGGGGACAAGAGACCCAGTACTTC.

The CDR3 bases are TGTGCCACCAGCAGAGATAGGGCCGACAGATCCTACGAGCAGTACTTC. It specifies CATSRDRADRSYEQYF. This rearrangement joins TRBV15 to TRBJ2-7; D might be TRBD1 (5 bases). Trimming stripped 0 bases from V and 1 base from J, with 13 bases between. In germline, CDR1 is LNHNV, CDR2 YYDKDF (reference sequence). The CDR3 loop spans 16 amino acids.

CDR3 DNA: TGCGCCAGCAGCTTCTCCAGGGGTTCCTATGGCTACACCTTC. It translates to CASSFSRGSYGYTF. This chain links TRBV5-1 with TRBJ1-2, with TRBD1 as a possible D gene (6 bases). The germline gives CDR1 SGHRS, CDR2 YFSETQ. The CDR3 runs to 14 residues. Trimming shortened V by 2 bases and J by 4 bases, and 12 bases separated the two germline ends.

The chain is built from TRBV27 and TRBJ2-3; 7 bases fit TRBD1. V trimming: 5 bases; J trimming: 0 bases; junction bases outside the gene matches: 5. The CDR3 totals 15 residues. Germline V gene data show CDR1 as MNHEY and CDR2 as SMNVEV (reference sequence). DNA for the CDR3: TGTGCCAGCAGTGCCGGGACAGCTAGCACAGATACGCAGTATTTT. This encodes CASSAGTASTDTQYF.

Points on this clone: At the DNA level, this CDR3 is encoded by other sequences in the same sample as well. The genes are TRBV4-1 and TRBJ2-7; TRBD1 is a possible D gene (5 bases). This CDR3 has 15 residues. V dropped 1 base and J dropped 0 bases, with 10 bases sitting between them. Germline lookup yields CDR1 MGHRA and CDR2 YSYEKL. CDR3 residues: CASSQGQGSSYEQYF. CDR3 nucleotides: TGCGCCAGCAGCCAAGGGCAGGGAAGCTCCTACGAGCAGTACTTC.